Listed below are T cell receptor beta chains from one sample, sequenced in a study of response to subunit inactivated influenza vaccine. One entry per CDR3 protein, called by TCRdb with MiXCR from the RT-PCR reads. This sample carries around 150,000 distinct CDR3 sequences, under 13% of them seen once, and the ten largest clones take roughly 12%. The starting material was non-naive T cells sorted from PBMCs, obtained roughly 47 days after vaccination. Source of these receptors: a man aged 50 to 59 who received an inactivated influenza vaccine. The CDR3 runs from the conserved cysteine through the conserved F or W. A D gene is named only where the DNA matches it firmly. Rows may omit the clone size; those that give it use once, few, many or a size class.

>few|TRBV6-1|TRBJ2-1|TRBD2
CASSVSGLAGGNEQFF
TGTGCCAGCAGTGTCTCGGGACTAGCGGGAGGAAATGAGCAGTTCTTC
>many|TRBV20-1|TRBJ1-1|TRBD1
CSAKPRTGLMNTEAFF
TGCAGTGCGAAACCAAGGACAGGACTCATGAACACTGAAGCTTTCTTT
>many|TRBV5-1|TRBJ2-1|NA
CASSLDGTTTYNEQFF
TGCGCCAGCAGCTTGGATGGCACCACCACCTACAATGAGCAGTTCTTC
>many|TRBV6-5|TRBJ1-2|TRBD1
CASSYSGQGGRYGYTF
TGTGCCAGCAGTTACTCTGGACAGGGGGGCCGCTATGGCTACACCTTC
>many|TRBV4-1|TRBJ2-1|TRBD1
CASSQSDRVYEKFF
TGCGCCAGCAGCCAATCCGACAGGGTATATGAGAAGTTCTTC
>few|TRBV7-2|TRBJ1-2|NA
CASSSVGTTFYGYTF
TGTGCCAGCAGCTCCGTCGGGACTACCTTCTATGGCTACACCTTC
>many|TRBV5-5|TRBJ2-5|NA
CASSFIETQYF
TGTGCCAGCAGCTTCATAGAGACCCAGTACTTC
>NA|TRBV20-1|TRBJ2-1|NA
CSARVPGWPYNEQFF
TGCAGTGCTAGAGTCCCAGGCTGGCCCTACAATGAGCAGTTCTTC
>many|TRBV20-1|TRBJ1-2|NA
CSARGQGLAGYTF
TGCAGTGCTAGAGGGCAGGGGTTGGCTGGCTACACCTTC
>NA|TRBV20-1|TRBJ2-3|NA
CSARDFSSGTQYF
TGCAGTGCTAGAGACTTCAGCTCAGGTACGCAGTATTTT
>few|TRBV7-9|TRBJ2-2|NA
CASSLGSKTGELFF
TGTGCCAGCAGCTTAGGTTCCAAGACCGGGGAGCTGTTTTTT
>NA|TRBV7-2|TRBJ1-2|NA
CASSLDGGIGGYTF
TGTGCCAGCAGCTTAGATGGGGGGATTGGTGGCTACACCTTC
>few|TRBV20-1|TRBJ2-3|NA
CSARGGRRGTDTQYF
TGCAGTGCTAGAGGGGGCCGCAGGGGCACAGATACGCAGTATTTT
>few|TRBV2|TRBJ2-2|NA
CASQGGERLATGELFF
TGTGCCAGTCAAGGGGGGGAGCGCCTGGCCACCGGGGAGCTGTTTTTT
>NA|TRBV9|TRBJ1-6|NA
CASSVVGNSPLHF
TGTGCCAGCAGCGTAGTGGGGAATTCACCCCTCCACTTT
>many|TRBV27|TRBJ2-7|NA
CARDVEVPF
TGTGCCAGGGACGTAGAGGTCCCCTTC